The 3 T cell receptor beta chains below come from one sample, sequenced in a study of cytomegalovirus exposure and HLA in healthy donors. PCR used 60 Vbeta primers and 13 Jbeta primers. TCRdb keeps only in-frame clones here, not all; method: immunoSEQ multiplex PCR. The sample yields about 200,000 clones, under 70% seen once. The sequenced sample was PBMCs. All receptors come from a man in his forties in good health and CMV-seropositive.

Concerning this clone: An end of the junction does not agree with germline; a read error may underlie this. The chain joins TRBV4-1 to TRBJ1-2, with a weak D call TRBD1 (6 bases). Germline values: CDR1 MGHRA, CDR2 YSYEKL. There are 15 residues in the CDR3. CDR3 sequence: CASSPGGQPNYGHTF. In DNA form, the CDR3 reads TGCGCCAGCAGCCCCGGAGGACAGCCCAACTATGGCCACACCTTC.

The rearrangement joins TRBV7-9 to TRBJ2-5; tentatively, D is TRBD1 (6 bases). Trimming removed 5 bases from V and 4 bases from J, with 14 bases in between. CDR3 length: 14 residues. The germline V gene encodes CDR1 SEHNR and CDR2 FQNEAQ (reference sequence). CDR3 region: CASSRADSLETQYF. As DNA, the CDR3 is TGTGCCAGCAGCCGTGCGGACAGCCTAGAGACCCAGTACTTC. Looking up the rest from reference TRBV7-9 and TRBJ2-5 gives the full variable domain: DTGVSQNPRHKITKRGQNVTFRCDPISEHNRLYWYRQTLGQGPEFLTYFQNEAQLEKSRLLSDRFSAERPKGSFSTLEIQRTEQGDSAMYLCASSRADSLETQYFGPGTRLLVL.

The gene calls are TRBV5-4 and TRBJ2-7, with 8 positions matching TRBD1. CDR3 length: 16 residues. Germline loops: CDR1 SGHNT, CDR2 YYREEE (reference sequence). V shed 2 bases, J shed 2 bases, and the junction held 9 bases outside the gene matches. In DNA, the CDR3 is TGTGCCAGCAGCTTCCGGACAGGGCCGAATCCCTACGAGCAGTACTTC. This gives the protein CASSFRTGPNPYEQYF.